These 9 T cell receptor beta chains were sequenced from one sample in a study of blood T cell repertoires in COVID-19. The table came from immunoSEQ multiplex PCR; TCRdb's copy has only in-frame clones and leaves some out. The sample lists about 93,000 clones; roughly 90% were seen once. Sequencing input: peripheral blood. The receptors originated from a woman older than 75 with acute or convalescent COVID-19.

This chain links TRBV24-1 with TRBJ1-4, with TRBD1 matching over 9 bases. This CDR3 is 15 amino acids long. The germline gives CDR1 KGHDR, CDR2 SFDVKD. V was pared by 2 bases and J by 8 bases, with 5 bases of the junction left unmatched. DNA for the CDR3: TGTGCCACCAGTGATTCCGGGACAGGGATCGAAAAACTGTTTTTT. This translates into CATSDSGTGIEKLFF.

CDR3 DNA sequence: TGTGCCAGCAGTGAAGCGGTAGGCAGGGCAAACACCGGGGAGCTGTTTTTT. As protein: CASSEAVGRANTGELFF. The rearrangement joins TRBV6-1 to TRBJ2-2; D is perhaps TRBD1 (5 bases). In germline, CDR1 is MNHNS, CDR2 SASEGT. CDR3 length equals 17 residues. With 0 bases removed from V and 2 bases from J, the gap between germline ends came to 13 bases.

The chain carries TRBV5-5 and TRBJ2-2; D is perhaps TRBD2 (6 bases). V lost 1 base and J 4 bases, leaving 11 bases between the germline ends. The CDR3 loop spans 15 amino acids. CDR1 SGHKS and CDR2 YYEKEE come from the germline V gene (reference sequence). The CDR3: CASSLTREVTGELFF. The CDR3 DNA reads TGTGCCAGCAGCTTGACCAGGGAGGTCACCGGGGAGCTGTTTTTT.

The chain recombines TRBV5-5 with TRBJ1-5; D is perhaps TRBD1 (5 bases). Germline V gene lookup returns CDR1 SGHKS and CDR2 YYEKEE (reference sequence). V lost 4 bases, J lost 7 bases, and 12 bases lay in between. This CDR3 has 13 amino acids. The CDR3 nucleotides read TGTGCCAGCAGCAATTGGGGGGTGCAGCCCCAGCATTTT. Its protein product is CASSNWGVQPQHF.

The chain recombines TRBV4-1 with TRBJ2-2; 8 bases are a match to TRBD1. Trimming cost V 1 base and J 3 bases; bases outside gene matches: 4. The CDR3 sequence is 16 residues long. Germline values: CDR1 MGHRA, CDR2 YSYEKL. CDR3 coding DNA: TGCGCCAGCAGCCAAGTCCGGGACAGGCACACCGGGGAGCTGTTTTTT. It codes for CASSQVRDRHTGELFF.

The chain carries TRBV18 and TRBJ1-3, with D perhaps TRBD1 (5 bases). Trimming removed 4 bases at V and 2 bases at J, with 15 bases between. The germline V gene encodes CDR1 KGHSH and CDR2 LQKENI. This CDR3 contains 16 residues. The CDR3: CASSLLDSLAGNTIYF. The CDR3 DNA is TGTGCCAGCTCACTCCTCGACAGCCTTGCTGGAAACACCATATATTTT.

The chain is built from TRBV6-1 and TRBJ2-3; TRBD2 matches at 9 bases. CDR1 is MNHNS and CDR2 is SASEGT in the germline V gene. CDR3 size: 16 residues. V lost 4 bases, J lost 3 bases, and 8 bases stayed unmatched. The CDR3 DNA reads TGTGCCAGCAGTGGGCGGGGGGGCCTGAGGACAGATACGCAGTATTTT. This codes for CASSGRGGLRTDTQYF.

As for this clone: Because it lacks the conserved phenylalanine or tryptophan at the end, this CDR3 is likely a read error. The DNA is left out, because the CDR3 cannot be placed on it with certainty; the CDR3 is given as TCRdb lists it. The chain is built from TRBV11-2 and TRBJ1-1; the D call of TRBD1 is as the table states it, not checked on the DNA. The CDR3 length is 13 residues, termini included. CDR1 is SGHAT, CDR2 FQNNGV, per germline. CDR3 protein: CASSLDRGARASL.

CDR3 nucleotide sequence: TGTGCCAGCAGTTACCGGGGGGTAGAGACCCAGTACTTC. Its translation: CASSYRGVETQYF. The rearrangement uses TRBV28 and TRBJ2-5; 7 bases are a match to TRBD2. This CDR3 has 13 residues. The V gene's germline CDR1 is MDHEN and CDR2 SYDVKM. Trimming at V came to 4 bases and at J to 4 bases, leaving 3 bases not matched to a gene.